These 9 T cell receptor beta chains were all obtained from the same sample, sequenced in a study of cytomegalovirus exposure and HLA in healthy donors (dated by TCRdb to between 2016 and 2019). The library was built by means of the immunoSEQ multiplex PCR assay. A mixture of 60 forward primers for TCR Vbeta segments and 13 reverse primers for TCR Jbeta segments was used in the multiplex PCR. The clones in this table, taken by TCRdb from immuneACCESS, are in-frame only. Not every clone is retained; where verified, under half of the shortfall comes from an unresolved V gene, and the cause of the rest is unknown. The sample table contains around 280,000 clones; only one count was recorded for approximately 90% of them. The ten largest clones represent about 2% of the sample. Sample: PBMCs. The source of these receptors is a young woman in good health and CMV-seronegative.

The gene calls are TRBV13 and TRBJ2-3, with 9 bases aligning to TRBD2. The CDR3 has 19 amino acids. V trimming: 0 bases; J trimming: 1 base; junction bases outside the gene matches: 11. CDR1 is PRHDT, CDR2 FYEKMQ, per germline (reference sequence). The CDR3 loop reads CASSLGLGTSLRGTDTQYF. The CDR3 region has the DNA TGTGCCAGCAGCTTAGGCTTAGGGACTAGCCTTCGTGGCACAGATACGCAGTATTTT. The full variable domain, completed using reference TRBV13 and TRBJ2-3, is AAGVIQSPRHLIKEKRETATLKCYPIPRHDTVYWYQQGPGQDPQFLISFYEKMQSDKGSIPDRFSAQQFSDYHSELNMSSLELGDSALYFCASSLGLGTSLRGTDTQYFGPGTRLTVL.

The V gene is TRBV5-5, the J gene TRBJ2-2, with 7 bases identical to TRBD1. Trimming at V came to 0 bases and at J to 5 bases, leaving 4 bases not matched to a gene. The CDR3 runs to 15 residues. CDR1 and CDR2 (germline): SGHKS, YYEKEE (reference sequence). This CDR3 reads CASSLDSGGTGELFF. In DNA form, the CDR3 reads TGTGCCAGCAGCTTGGATTCAGGGGGAACCGGGGAGCTGTTTTTT. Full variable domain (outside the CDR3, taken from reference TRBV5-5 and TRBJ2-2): DAGVTQSPTHLIKTRGQQVTLRCSPISGHKSVSWYQQVLGQGPQFIFQYYEKEERGRGNFPDRFSARQFPNYSSELNVNALLLGDSALYLCASSLDSGGTGELFFGEGSRLTVL.

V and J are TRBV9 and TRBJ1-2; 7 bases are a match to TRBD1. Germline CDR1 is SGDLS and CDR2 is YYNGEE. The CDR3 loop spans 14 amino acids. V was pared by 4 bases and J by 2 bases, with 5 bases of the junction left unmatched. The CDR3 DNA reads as TGTGCCAGCAGCCCCGGGACAGTAAACTATGGCTACACCTTC. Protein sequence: CASSPGTVNYGYTF.

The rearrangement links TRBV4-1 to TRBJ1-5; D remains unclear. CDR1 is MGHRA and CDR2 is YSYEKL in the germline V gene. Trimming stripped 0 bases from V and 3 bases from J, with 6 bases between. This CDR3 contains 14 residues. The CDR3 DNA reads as TGCGCCAGCAGCCAAGATCGTAACAATCAGCCCCAGCATTTT. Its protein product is CASSQDRNNQPQHF.

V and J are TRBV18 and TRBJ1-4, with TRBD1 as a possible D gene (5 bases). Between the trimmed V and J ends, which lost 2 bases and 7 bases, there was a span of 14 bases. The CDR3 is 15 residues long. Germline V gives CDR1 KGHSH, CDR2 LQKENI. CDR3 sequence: CASSPMGPGGEKLFF. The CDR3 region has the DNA TGTGCCAGCTCACCAATGGGTCCGGGGGGTGAAAAACTGTTTTTT.

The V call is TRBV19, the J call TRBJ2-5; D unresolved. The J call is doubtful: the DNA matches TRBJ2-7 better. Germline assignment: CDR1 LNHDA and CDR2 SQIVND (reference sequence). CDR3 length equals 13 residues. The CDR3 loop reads CASSMRTFYEQYF. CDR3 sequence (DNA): TGTGCCAGTAGTATGCGCACCTTCTACGAGCAGTACTTC.

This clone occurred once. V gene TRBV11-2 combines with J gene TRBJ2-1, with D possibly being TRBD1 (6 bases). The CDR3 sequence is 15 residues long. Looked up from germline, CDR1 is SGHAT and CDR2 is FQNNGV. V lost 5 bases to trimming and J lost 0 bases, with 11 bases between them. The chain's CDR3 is CASSLRQASYNEQFF. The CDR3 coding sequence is TGTGCCAGCAGCCTCCGACAGGCCTCCTACAATGAGCAGTTCTTC. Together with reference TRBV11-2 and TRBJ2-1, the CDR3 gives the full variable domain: EAGVAQSPRYKIIEKRQSVAFWCNPISGHATLYWYQQILGQGPKLLIQFQNNGVVDDSQLPKDRFSAERLKGVDSTLKIQPAKLEDSAVYLCASSLRQASYNEQFFGPGTRLTVL.

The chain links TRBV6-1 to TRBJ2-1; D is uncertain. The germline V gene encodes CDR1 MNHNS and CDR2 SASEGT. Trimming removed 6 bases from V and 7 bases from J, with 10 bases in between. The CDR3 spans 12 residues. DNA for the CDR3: TGTGCCAGCAGGGGCAGCAAGAATGAGCAGTTCTTC. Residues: CASRGSKNEQFF.

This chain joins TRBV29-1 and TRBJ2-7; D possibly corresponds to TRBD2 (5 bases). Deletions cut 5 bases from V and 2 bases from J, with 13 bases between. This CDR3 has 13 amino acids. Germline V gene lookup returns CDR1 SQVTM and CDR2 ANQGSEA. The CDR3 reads CSVLVASTYEQYF. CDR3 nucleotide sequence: TGCAGCGTTTTAGTGGCTAGCACCTACGAGCAGTACTTC.